The 12 T cell receptor beta chains reported below all come from one sample, sequenced in a study of graft-versus-host responses after intestinal transplantation. The study plated some 200,000 CFSE-labeled responders with some 200,000 irradiated, violet-dye-labeled stimulators. Profiled with immunoSEQ multiplex PCR; TCRdb holds only in-frame clones, not every one. The profile shows just over 9,000 clones, around a third of them singletons. The starting material was alloreactive CD8+ T cells from a mixed lymphocyte reaction culture, obtained before transplantation. Subset here: CFSE-low proliferating T cells sorted from roughly 6-day pre-transplant mixed lymphocyte reaction (GvH or HvG direction). These receptors originate from a human patient who was an organ donor for intestinal transplantation.

In this sample, this clone turned up a few times. The chain joins TRBV4-1 to TRBJ2-5, with 8 positions matching TRBD2. The V and J ends lost 0 bases and 5 bases, in that order; junction bases with no gene match: 5. The germline CDR1 and CDR2 sequences are MGHRA and YSYEKL. The CDR3 runs to 15 residues. The CDR3 DNA follows: TGCGCCAGCAGCCAAGATCGAGCGGGAGTGGAGACCCAGTACTTC. Its translation: CASSQDRAGVETQYF.

There are a few counts of this clone. This chain links TRBV5-6 with TRBJ2-7; no clear D gene. The CDR3 extends over 12 amino acids. V lost 4 bases and J 3 bases, leaving 8 bases between the germline ends. Germline values: CDR1 SGHDT, CDR2 YYEEEE. The CDR3 DNA sequence: TGTGCCAGCAGCGGAACAGACTACGAGCAGTACTTC. Residues: CASSGTDYEQYF.

This clone is medium-sized within its sample. The chain links TRBV9 to TRBJ2-1, with 8 bases aligning to TRBD1. V was clipped by 3 bases and J by 4 bases; unmatched bases: 12. This CDR3 is built from 17 residues. Germline lookup yields CDR1 SGDLS and CDR2 YYNGEE. CDR3 DNA sequence: TGTGCCAGCAGCGACGCTTTACAGGGGGGTTTTTACAATGAGCAGTTCTTC. This translates into CASSDALQGGFYNEQFF.

This clone was observed a few times. This chain links TRBV29-1 with TRBJ1-2; tentatively, D is TRBD1 (5 bases). The length of the CDR3 is 12 residues. The germline V gene encodes CDR1 SQVTM and CDR2 ANQGSEA. Trimming cost V 7 bases and J 7 bases, with 16 bases left between them. CDR3 sequence (DNA): TGCAGCGCTGGGGGGACGCGAAGTGGCTACACCTTC. Its protein is CSAGGTRSGYTF.

This chain links TRBV7-3 with TRBJ2-5, with D perhaps matching TRBD2 (6 bases). The CDR3 runs to 13 residues. Germline V gene sequence: CDR1 SGHTA, CDR2 FQGTGA. Trimming pared 2 bases from V and 4 bases from J, leaving 8 bases between. This CDR3 is CASSLEGGETQYF. The CDR3 DNA sequence: TGTGCCAGCAGCTTAGAGGGAGGAGAGACCCAGTACTTC.

The chain employs TRBV9 and TRBJ1-3; no firm D call. Germline V gene data show CDR1 as SGDLS and CDR2 as YYNGEE. The V and J ends lost 5 bases and 7 bases respectively, with 10 bases between them. The CDR3 has 12 residues. The CDR3 protein is CASSAAANTIYF. Here the CDR3 DNA reads TGTGCCAGCAGTGCCGCGGCTAACACCATATATTTT.

There are a few counts of this clone. The chain recombines TRBV4-2 with TRBJ2-7, with D perhaps TRBD1 (6 bases). This CDR3 spans 16 amino acids. V lost 4 bases and J 2 bases, leaving 18 bases between the germline ends. The germline gives CDR1 LGHNA, CDR2 YNFKEQ. The CDR3 reads CASSPLLRQAAYEQYF. The DNA of the CDR3 is TGTGCCAGCAGCCCCCTCCTTAGACAGGCCGCCTACGAGCAGTACTTC.

By sample share, this clone is medium-sized. This chain links TRBV28 with TRBJ2-7; D possibly corresponds to TRBD1 (6 bases). Trimming removed 6 bases at V and 4 bases at J, with 13 bases between. From germline, CDR1 is MDHEN and CDR2 SYDVKM. This CDR3 has 13 residues. CDR3 sequence (DNA): TGTGCCAGCAGCGGCAGGGGATTTTACGAGCAGTACTTC. Protein product: CASSGRGFYEQYF.

J is TRBJ1-5 and V is TRBV2; 7 positions match TRBD1. The V gene's germline CDR1 is SNHLY and CDR2 FYNNEI. With V trimmed by 7 bases and J by 9 bases, 24 bases remained unmatched. The CDR3 extends over 18 amino acids. The CDR3 region is CASTGTARAGFGLGPQHF. Written as DNA, the CDR3 is TGTGCCAGCACAGGGACAGCCAGGGCGGGTTTTGGTTTAGGGCCCCAGCATTTT.

The chain has TRBV2 and TRBJ1-2; 7 positions agree with TRBD1. This CDR3 has 15 amino acids. Trimming cost V 5 bases and J 3 bases; bases outside gene matches: 9. The germline V gene has CDR1 SNHLY and CDR2 FYNNEI. The CDR3 reads CASSPPTGWDYGYTF. DNA for the CDR3: TGTGCCAGCAGTCCTCCGACAGGGTGGGACTATGGCTACACCTTC.

This clone has only a few counts. J is TRBJ2-1 and V is TRBV4-1; 7 bases map to TRBD2. Germline-derived CDR1 and CDR2 are MGHRA and YSYEKL. Trimming at V came to 0 bases and at J to 2 bases, leaving 4 bases not matched to a gene. This CDR3 is 16 amino acids long. CDR3: CASSQERAGAYNEQFF. The DNA of the CDR3 is TGCGCCAGCAGCCAAGAACGCGCGGGGGCCTACAATGAGCAGTTCTTC.

This clone was detected many times. The chain is built from TRBV4-3 and TRBJ2-3; tentatively, D is TRBD1 (5 bases). The CDR3 length is 16 residues. V was clipped by 0 bases and J by 1 base, with 11 bases between them. Germline-derived CDR1 and CDR2 are LGHNA and YSLEER. CDR3 sequence: CASSQDRGSGTDTQYF. CDR3 sequence (DNA): TGCGCCAGCAGCCAAGATAGGGGAAGCGGCACAGATACGCAGTATTTT.